The 28 T cell receptor beta chains below all came from one sample that was sequenced in a study of blood T cell repertoires in COVID-19. Data came from immunoSEQ multiplex PCR; TCRdb stores just in-frame clones and leaves some out. Counted here are hundreds of thousands of clones, about 90% occurring once; the ten biggest clones make up approximately 12%. The sequencing input was peripheral blood. These receptor sequences come from a woman in her late teens or twenties who had recovered from COVID-19.

J is TRBJ2-3 and V is TRBV6-5; TRBD1 agrees at 7 bases. The germline V gene has CDR1 MNHEY and CDR2 SVGAGI. After removal of 0 bases from V and 3 bases from J, the junction contained 3 bases not matched to a gene. This CDR3 has 15 amino acids. The CDR3 DNA follows: TGTGCCAGCAGTTACTCGGCAGGGGGAACAGATACGCAGTATTTT. This sequence encodes CASSYSAGGTDTQYF.

The chain has TRBV7-9 and TRBJ2-7, with D possibly being TRBD2 (5 bases). The CDR3 covers 13 residues. V was clipped by 1 base and J by 7 bases, with 11 bases between them. Germline lookup yields CDR1 SEHNR and CDR2 FQNEAQ (reference sequence). The CDR3 protein is CASSLVERDEQYF. The DNA for the CDR3 is TGTGCCAGCAGCTTAGTAGAGAGGGATGAGCAGTACTTC.

The chain is built from TRBV29-1 and TRBJ1-2; 8 nucleotides match TRBD1. V gave up 3 bases and J gave up 2 bases; unmatched junction bases: 8. This CDR3 spans 15 amino acids. Looked up from germline, CDR1 is SQVTM and CDR2 is ANQGSEA. The CDR3 region has the DNA TGCAGCGTTGACTTCGGACAGGGTTCCAACTATGGCTACACCTTC. Protein sequence: CSVDFGQGSNYGYTF.

The chain carries TRBV5-1 and TRBJ1-2, with TRBD1 identical over 10 bases. This CDR3 contains 17 residues. CDR1 and CDR2 from the germline V gene are SGHRS and YFSETQ. With 2 bases clipped from V and 1 base from J, the junction kept 8 bases outside the gene matches. The CDR3 here is CASSLTTGGAGNYGYTF. CDR3 sequence (DNA): TGCGCCAGCAGCTTAACGACAGGGGGCGCCGGTAACTATGGCTACACCTTC. The whole variable domain, remainder taken from reference TRBV5-1 and TRBJ1-2, is KAGVTQTPRYLIKTRGQQVTLSCSPISGHRSVSWYQQTPGQGLQFLFEYFSETQRNKGNFPGRFSGRQFSNSRSEMNVSTLELGDSALYLCASSLTTGGAGNYGYTFGSGTRLTVV.

V usage is TRBV27 and J usage is TRBJ1-2; possible D gene TRBD1, 5 bases. Germline V gene sequence: CDR1 MNHEY, CDR2 SMNVEV (reference sequence). Deletions cut 5 bases from V and 6 bases from J, with 10 bases between. The length of the CDR3 is 12 residues. The CDR3 spells CASSPGTHGYTF. Here the CDR3 DNA reads TGTGCCAGCAGTCCAGGGACTCATGGCTACACCTTC.

V and J are TRBV13 and TRBJ1-2, with 10 bases fitting TRBD1. The germline V gene encodes CDR1 PRHDT and CDR2 FYEKMQ (reference sequence). V shed 3 bases and J 8 bases; nucleotides not matched to a gene: 6. The CDR3 extends over 14 amino acids. Here the CDR3 reads CASSFSTGGEGYTF. The CDR3 DNA follows: TGTGCCAGCAGCTTCTCGACAGGGGGCGAGGGCTACACCTTC.

This chain joins TRBV4-3 and TRBJ2-7; the D gene is possibly TRBD2 (6 bases). This CDR3 is 13 amino acids long. Germline-derived CDR1 and CDR2 are LGHNA and YSLEER. Deletions cut 5 bases from V and 3 bases from J, with 11 bases between. Written as DNA, the CDR3 is TGCGCCAGCAGCGGAGGGATAGGCTACGAGCAGTACTTC. Amino acids: CASSGGIGYEQYF.

The genes are TRBV10-3 and TRBJ2-1, with 8 bases that match TRBD2. The CDR3 totals 16 residues. Germline V gene sequence: CDR1 ENHRY, CDR2 SYGVKD. V shed 3 bases and J 3 bases; nucleotides not matched to a gene: 7. CDR3 DNA: TGTGCCATCAGTGATGGGGGACTAGAACACTACAATGAGCAGTTCTTC. It codes for CAISDGGLEHYNEQFF.

The chain is built from TRBV7-2 and TRBJ2-3, with TRBD1 as a possible D gene (5 bases). Germline CDR1 SGHTA, CDR2 FQGNSA. The V end lost 5 bases, the J end lost 0 bases, and 15 bases lay between the germline ends. The CDR3 consists of 16 residues. CDR3 loop: CASSTHRSFSTDTQYF. As DNA, the CDR3 is TGTGCCAGCAGCACACACAGGAGCTTTAGCACAGATACGCAGTATTTT.

This clone was seen once. J is TRBJ2-7 and V is TRBV7-3, with 8 nucleotides matching TRBD2. Trimming removed 3 bases from V and 6 bases from J; junction bases left unmatched: 10. The CDR3 consists of 15 residues. Germline V lookup: CDR1 SGHTA, CDR2 FQGTGA. CDR3 in DNA: TGTGCCAGCAGCTTCGGCGGGGGGCGTATGAGCGAGCAGTACTTC. Protein product: CASSFGGGRMSEQYF.

The gene calls are TRBV11-2 and TRBJ1-1, with D maybe TRBD1 (6 bases). The CDR3 covers 14 residues. V was trimmed by 5 bases and J by 1 base, leaving 11 bases between them. The germline V gene has CDR1 SGHAT and CDR2 FQNNGV. The CDR3: CASSLRQANTEAFF. The CDR3 nucleotides are TGTGCCAGCAGCCTGCGACAGGCGAACACTGAAGCTTTCTTT.

This rearrangement joins TRBV6-4 to TRBJ1-5; maybe TRBD1 (5 bases). V was cut by 4 bases and J by 6 bases, with 16 bases left in between. This CDR3 is 15 amino acids long. Germline loops: CDR1 MRHNA, CDR2 SNTAGT. CDR3 nucleotide sequence: TGTGCCAGCAGTGGTCCCGCAGGGAAGGGTCAGCCCCAGCATTTT. Protein: CASSGPAGKGQPQHF.

The chain has TRBV19 and TRBJ2-2, with D perhaps TRBD1 (6 bases). Between the trimmed V and J ends, which lost 6 bases and 5 bases, there was a span of 19 bases. The CDR3 runs 16 residues. CDR1 and CDR2 from the germline V gene are LNHDA and SQIVND (reference sequence). The CDR3 DNA reads TGTGCCAGTAGCACTGCGTCAGGGGATTTGACCGGGGAGCTGTTTTTT. Protein sequence: CASSTASGDLTGELFF.

The V call is TRBV4-1, the J call TRBJ1-4, with D possibly TRBD1 on 5 matching bases. CDR1 and CDR2 from the germline V gene are MGHRA and YSYEKL. The CDR3 spans 13 residues. With 6 bases removed from V and 7 bases from J, the gap between germline ends came to 12 bases. The CDR3 spells CASSPSGGEKLFF. The CDR3, as DNA: TGCGCCAGCAGTCCCTCGGGGGGTGAAAAACTGTTTTTT.

The J gene is TRBJ1-2, the V gene TRBV10-3, with D unclear. Trimming left V 3 bases short and J 1 base short, with 9 bases between. Germline CDR1 and CDR2: ENHRY and SYGVKD. CDR3 length: 14 amino acids. CDR3 sequence: CAISDPGFNYGYTF. CDR3 DNA sequence: TGTGCCATCAGTGATCCGGGATTTAACTATGGCTACACCTTC.

This sequence joins TRBV7-3 and TRBJ1-2, with D tentatively TRBD1 (5 bases). The V gene lost 5 bases and the J gene lost 4 bases, with 17 bases spanning the gap. This CDR3 contains 15 residues. Germline-derived CDR1 and CDR2 are SGHTA and FQGTGA. The CDR3 loop reads CASSASGGGSYGYTF. CDR3 coding DNA: TGTGCCAGCAGCGCCTCTGGGGGAGGGAGCTATGGCTACACCTTC.

The chain joins TRBV19 to TRBJ1-1, with a tentative D call TRBD1 (5 bases). CDR3 size: 13 residues. Trimming took off 5 bases at V and 3 bases at J, with 10 bases between the two ends. Germline CDR1 LNHDA, CDR2 SQIVND (reference sequence). The CDR3 reads CASSPGGYTEAFF. DNA for the CDR3: TGTGCCAGTAGTCCCGGGGGATACACTGAAGCTTTCTTT. Full variable domain (missing parts from reference TRBV19 and TRBJ1-1): DGGITQSPKYLFRKEGQNVTLSCEQNLNHDAMYWYRQDPGQGLRLIYYSQIVNDFQKGDIAEGYSVSREKKESFPLTVTSAQKNPTAFYLCASSPGGYTEAFFGQGTRLTVV.

The CDR3 DNA reads as TGTGCCAGCAGCCCGTCACTAGCGGGATTCCAAGAGACCCAGTACTTC. As protein: CASSPSLAGFQETQYF. V is TRBV9 and J is TRBJ2-5; 10 nucleotides agree with TRBD2. Germline V gives CDR1 SGDLS, CDR2 YYNGEE. Trimming removed 4 bases from V and 1 base from J; junction bases left unmatched: 7. The CDR3 totals 16 residues. The full variable domain, completed using reference TRBV9 and TRBJ2-5, is DSGVTQTPKHLITATGQRVTLRCSPRSGDLSVYWYQQSLDQGLQFLIQYYNGEERAKGNILERFSAQQFPDLHSELNLSSLELGDSALYFCASSPSLAGFQETQYFGPGTRLLVL.

A few counts support this clone. The rearrangement links TRBV5-8 to TRBJ2-7; D uncertain. Germline CDR1 reads SGHTS; CDR2 reads YDEGEE. Trimming cost V 6 bases and J 0 bases, with 25 bases left between them. The CDR3 loop spans 18 amino acids. CDR3 residues: CASNQPLMTSLFSYEQYF. The CDR3 DNA reads as TGTGCCAGCAACCAACCCCTCATGACATCTTTATTCTCCTACGAGCAGTACTTC.

This chain's CDR3 is CASSFGPGQMRSEQFF. The CDR3 DNA sequence: TGTGCCAGCAGCTTTGGTCCGGGACAGATGAGAAGTGAGCAGTTCTTC. This chain joins TRBV5-6 and TRBJ2-1; 7 bases map to TRBD1. There are 16 residues in the CDR3. Trimming took 2 bases from V and 9 from J; bases not matched to a gene: 14. CDR1 SGHDT and CDR2 YYEEEE come from the germline V gene.

The V gene is TRBV6-4, the J gene TRBJ2-1, with 9 bases matching TRBD1. From germline, CDR1 is MRHNA and CDR2 SNTAGT. J lost 6 bases, V lost 8 bases, and 5 bases had no gene match. The CDR3 totals 13 residues. The CDR3 here is CASGRTGANEQFF. In nucleotides, the CDR3 is TGTGCCAGCGGGCGGACAGGGGCCAATGAGCAGTTCTTC.

Of note for this clone: The sample carries other DNA sequences with the same CDR3. The chain couples TRBV5-1 to TRBJ1-3; D ambiguous. The length of the CDR3 is 14 residues. V was cut by 0 bases and J by 0 bases, with 4 bases left in between. Germline V gene sequence: CDR1 SGHRS, CDR2 YFSETQ. CDR3 DNA sequence: TGCGCCAGCAGCTTGGCAGGCTCTGGAAACACCATATATTTT. Protein: CASSLAGSGNTIYF.

V gene TRBV24-1 combines with J gene TRBJ2-3, with 8 bases aligning to TRBD2. V dropped 3 bases and J dropped 4; count of bases not matched to a gene: 8. CDR1 and CDR2 (germline): KGHDR, SFDVKD. The CDR3 spans 16 residues. The CDR3 region has the DNA TGTGCCACCAGTGATAATAGAGCGGGAGAGGCAGATACGCAGTATTTT. Amino acid sequence: CATSDNRAGEADTQYF.

The chain carries TRBV4-1 and TRBJ1-1; D ambiguous. Germline-derived CDR1 and CDR2 are MGHRA and YSYEKL. CDR3 length: 13 residues. V lost 1 base, J lost 2 bases, and 5 bases lay in between. The CDR3: CASSQVSNTEAFF. Written as DNA, the CDR3 is TGCGCCAGCAGCCAAGTATCCAACACTGAAGCTTTCTTT.

V is TRBV15 and J is TRBJ1-2; no definite D call. V lost 0 bases to trimming and J lost 4 bases, with 9 bases between them. CDR1 and CDR2 from the germline V gene are LNHNV and YYDKDF (reference sequence). This CDR3 contains 14 residues. The chain's CDR3 is CATSRDTLSYGYTF. The CDR3 DNA is TGTGCCACCAGCAGAGACACATTATCCTATGGCTACACCTTC.

The gene calls are TRBV19 and TRBJ2-7; 8 bases map to TRBD2. J gave up 2 bases and V 5 bases, and 8 bases lay outside the gene matches. Germline CDR1 LNHDA, CDR2 SQIVND (reference sequence). The CDR3 consists of 15 residues. The CDR3 region is CASSPSTSVAYEQYF. The CDR3 coding sequence is TGTGCCAGTAGTCCGTCGACTAGCGTCGCCTACGAGCAGTACTTC.

The chain combines TRBV2 with TRBJ2-5; D perhaps matches TRBD1 (5 bases). Germline V gene data show CDR1 as SNHLY and CDR2 as FYNNEI. Trimming cost V 6 bases and J 4 bases, with 15 bases left between them. This CDR3 has 14 amino acids. The CDR3 sequence: CASRMTATAETQYF. The CDR3, as DNA: TGTGCCAGCAGAATGACAGCAACGGCAGAGACCCAGTACTTC. Full variable domain (missing parts from reference TRBV2 and TRBJ2-5): EPEVTQTPSHQVTQMGQEVILRCVPISNHLYFYWYRQILGQKVEFLVSFYNNEISEKSEIFDDQFSVERPDGSNFTLKIRSTKLEDSAMYFCASRMTATAETQYFGPGTRLLVL.

The chain couples TRBV27 to TRBJ1-1; D perhaps matches TRBD1 (6 bases). Germline V lookup: CDR1 MNHEY, CDR2 SMNVEV (reference sequence). V was shortened by 6 bases and J by 0 bases, with 14 bases between the two germline ends. CDR3 length equals 15 residues. CDR3 sequence (DNA): TGTGCCAGCAGCCTGGACAGTGTCCTGAACACTGAAGCTTTCTTT. This gives the protein CASSLDSVLNTEAFF.